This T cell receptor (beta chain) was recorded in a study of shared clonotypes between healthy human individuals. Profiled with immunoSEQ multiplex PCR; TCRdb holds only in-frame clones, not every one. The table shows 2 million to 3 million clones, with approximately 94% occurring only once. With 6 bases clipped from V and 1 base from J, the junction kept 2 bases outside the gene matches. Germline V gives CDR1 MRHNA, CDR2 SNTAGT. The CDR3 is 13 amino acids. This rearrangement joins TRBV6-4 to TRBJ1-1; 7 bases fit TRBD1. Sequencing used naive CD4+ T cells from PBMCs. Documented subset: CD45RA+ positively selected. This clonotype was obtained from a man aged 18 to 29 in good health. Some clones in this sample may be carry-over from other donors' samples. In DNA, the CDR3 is TGTGCCAGCAGGAGGGGGCAGAACACTGAAGCTTTCTTT. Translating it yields CASRRGQNTEAFF.